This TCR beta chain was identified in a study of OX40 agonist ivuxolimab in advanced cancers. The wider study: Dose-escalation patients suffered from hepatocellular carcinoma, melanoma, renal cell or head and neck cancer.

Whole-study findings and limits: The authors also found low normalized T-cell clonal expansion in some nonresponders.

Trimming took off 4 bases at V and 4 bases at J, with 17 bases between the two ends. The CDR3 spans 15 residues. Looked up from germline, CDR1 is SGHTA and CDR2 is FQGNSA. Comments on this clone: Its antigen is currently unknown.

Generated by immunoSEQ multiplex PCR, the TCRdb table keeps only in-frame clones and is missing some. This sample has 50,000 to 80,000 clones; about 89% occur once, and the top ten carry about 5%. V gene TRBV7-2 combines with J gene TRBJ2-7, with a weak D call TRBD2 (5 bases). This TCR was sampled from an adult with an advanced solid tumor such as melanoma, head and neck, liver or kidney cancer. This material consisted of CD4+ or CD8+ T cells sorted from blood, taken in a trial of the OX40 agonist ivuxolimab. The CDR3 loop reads CASSSYSVANYEQYF. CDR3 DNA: TGTGCCAGCAGCTCATATAGCGTGGCAAATTACGAGCAGTACTTC.